Detailed here is one TCR beta chain. Data came from immunoSEQ multiplex PCR; TCRdb stores just in-frame clones and leaves some out. The sample includes fewer than 50,000 clones, 85% to 95% seen only once; the top ten take roughly 0.8%. The CDR3 totals 14 residues. From germline, CDR1 is MNHEY and CDR2 SVGEGT. V gave up 0 bases and J gave up 7 bases, with 12 bases separating them. The data were obtained in a study of control samples from healthy donors and cancer patients. The source of this sequence is a young man with colorectal cancer. The material sequenced was PBMCs. This rearrangement joins TRBV6-2 or TRBV6-3 to TRBJ1-2; D gene uncertain. This CDR3 is CASSYSSAAGGYTF. The CDR3 DNA follows: TGTGCCAGCAGTTACTCCAGTGCTGCGGGTGGCTACACCTTC.